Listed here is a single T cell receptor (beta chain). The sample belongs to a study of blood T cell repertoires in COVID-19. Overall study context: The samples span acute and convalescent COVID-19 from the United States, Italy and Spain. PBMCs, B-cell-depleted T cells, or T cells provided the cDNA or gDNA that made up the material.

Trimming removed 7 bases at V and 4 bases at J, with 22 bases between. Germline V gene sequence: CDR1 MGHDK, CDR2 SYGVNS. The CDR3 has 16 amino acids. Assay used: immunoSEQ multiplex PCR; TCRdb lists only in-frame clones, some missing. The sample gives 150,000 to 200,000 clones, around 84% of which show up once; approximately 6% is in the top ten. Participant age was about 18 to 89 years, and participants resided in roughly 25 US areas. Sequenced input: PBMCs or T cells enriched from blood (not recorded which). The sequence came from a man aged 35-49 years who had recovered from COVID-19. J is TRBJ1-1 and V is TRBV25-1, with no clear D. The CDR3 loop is CASTSAGSRSSTEAFF. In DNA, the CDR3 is TGTGCCAGCACGTCCGCGGGCTCTCGTTCGAGCACTGAAGCTTTCTTT.